This T cell receptor beta chain was sequenced for a study of OX40 agonist ivuxolimab in advanced cancers. About the research overall: The patients received ivuxolimab by intravenous route every 2 weeks at 0.01 to 10 mg/kg. Patients receiving dose escalation had hepatocellular carcinoma, melanoma, renal cell or head and neck cancer. Regarding the study as a whole: Expanded clones belonging to CD8+ T cells outnumbered, on average, those of CD4+.

Concerning this clone itself: Its antigen is unidentified.

Measured with immunoSEQ multiplex PCR; TCRdb has only the in-frame clones, and not every one. The sample has tens of thousands of clones, roughly 84% seen once. Here the sequenced sample was CD4+ or CD8+ T cells sorted from blood, taken in a trial of the OX40 agonist ivuxolimab. This clonotype was sampled from an adult with an advanced solid tumor such as melanoma, head and neck, liver or kidney cancer.

CDR3 loop: CASSYTYTGAGYTF. The CDR3 region has the DNA TGTGCCAGCAGTTACACCTATACAGGGGCTGGCTACACCTTC. The chain links TRBV6-5 to TRBJ1-2; 7 bases match TRBD1. CDR3 size: 14 residues. Germline V CDR1 and CDR2: MNHEY, SVGAGI. With V trimmed by 2 bases and J by 7 bases, 7 bases remained unmatched.